This T cell receptor (beta chain) was observed in a study of blood T cell repertoires in COVID-19. V lost 7 bases and J lost 3, with 17 bases in between. The germline CDR1 and CDR2 sequences are SNHLY and FYNNEI. The CDR3 runs 15 residues. Libraries were prepared by immunoSEQ multiplex PCR; TCRdb keeps only in-frame clonotypes and omits some of them. Found here are around 27,000 clones, 70% to 90% of them singletons; the top ten hold approximately 24%. The sequenced material came from peripheral blood. The V call is TRBV2, the J call TRBJ2-3; maybe TRBD2 (5 bases). The clonotype originates from a human donor in a cohort sampled during active COVID-19. The CDR3 DNA follows: TGTGCCAGCACCGGGGTAGCTAGCAGAACAGATACGCAGTATTTT. This gives the protein CASTGVASRTDTQYF.